This is a list of T cell receptor beta chains from one sample in a study of OX40 agonist ivuxolimab in advanced cancers. Only in-frame clones appear in the TCRdb table, and some are missing; sequencing was by immunoSEQ multiplex PCR. The sample lists approximately 25,000 clones, approximately 80% occurring once. Material: CD4+ or CD8+ T cells sorted from blood, obtained in a trial of the OX40 agonist ivuxolimab. The receptors here all came from an adult with an advanced solid tumor such as melanoma, head and neck, liver or kidney cancer. CDR3s include the opening cysteine and the closing phenylalanine or tryptophan. Some rows mark clone size as missing; the rest say once, few, many or name a class of expanded clone.

j_call: TRBJ1-5; v_call: TRBV28; clone_size: few; cdr3_aa: CASSPRVPNQPQHF
j_call: TRBJ2-3; v_call: TRBV11-3; clone_size: few; cdr3_aa: CASSGGFDTQYF
j_call: TRBJ1-1; v_call: TRBV7-2; clone_size: .; cdr3_aa: CASGQAAGKALGKSAEAFF
j_call: TRBJ2-7; v_call: TRBV29-1; clone_size: .; cdr3_aa: CSVEGMGQGANYEQYF
j_call: TRBJ1-4; v_call: TRBV6-1; clone_size: .; cdr3_aa: CASGPGFEKLFF
j_call: .; v_call: TRBV21-1; clone_size: few; cdr3_aa: CASSKEEGLPTYEQYF
j_call: TRBJ1-2; v_call: TRBV5-5; clone_size: .; cdr3_aa: CASSLAGPPWGGYTF
j_call: TRBJ2-1; v_call: TRBV7-2; clone_size: .; cdr3_aa: CASSPHGLAAYNEQFF
j_call: TRBJ2-5; v_call: TRBV7-9; clone_size: .; cdr3_aa: CASSSGRIQETQYF
j_call: TRBJ1-2; v_call: TRBV7-2; clone_size: .; cdr3_aa: CASSRLRQGSYGYTF
j_call: TRBJ2-4; v_call: TRBV9; clone_size: .; cdr3_aa: CASSDTSNIQYF
j_call: TRBJ2-3; v_call: TRBV6-1; clone_size: few; cdr3_aa: CASSAERGGTDTQYF
j_call: TRBJ2-5; v_call: TRBV11-1; clone_size: .; cdr3_aa: CASSAGTATVSQYF
j_call: TRBJ2-1; v_call: TRBV11-3; clone_size: .; cdr3_aa: CASSSTSGAGEQFF
j_call: TRBJ1-1; v_call: TRBV11-2; clone_size: .; cdr3_aa: CASSLGWVDTEAFF
j_call: TRBJ2-1; v_call: TRBV27; clone_size: .; cdr3_aa: CASTIQGGNEQFF
j_call: TRBJ2-3; v_call: TRBV29-1; clone_size: .; cdr3_aa: CSVEIYTDTQYF
j_call: TRBJ2-3; v_call: TRBV2; clone_size: .; cdr3_aa: CASSDFPQDTQYF